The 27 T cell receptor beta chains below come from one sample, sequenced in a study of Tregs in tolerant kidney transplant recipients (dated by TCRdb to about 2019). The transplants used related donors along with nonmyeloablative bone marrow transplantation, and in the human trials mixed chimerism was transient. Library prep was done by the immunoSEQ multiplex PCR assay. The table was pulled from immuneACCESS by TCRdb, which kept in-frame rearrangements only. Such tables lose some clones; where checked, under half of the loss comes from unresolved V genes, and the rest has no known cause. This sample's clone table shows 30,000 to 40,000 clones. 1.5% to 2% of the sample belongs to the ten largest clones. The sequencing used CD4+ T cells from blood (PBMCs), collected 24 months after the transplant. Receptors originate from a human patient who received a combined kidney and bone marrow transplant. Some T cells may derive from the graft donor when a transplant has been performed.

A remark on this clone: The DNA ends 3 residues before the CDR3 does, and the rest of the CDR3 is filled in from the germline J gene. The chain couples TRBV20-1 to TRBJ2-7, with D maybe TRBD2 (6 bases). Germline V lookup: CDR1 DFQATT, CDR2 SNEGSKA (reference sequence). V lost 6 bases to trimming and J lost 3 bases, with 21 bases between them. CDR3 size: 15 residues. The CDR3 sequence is CSAPRRGLANYEQYF. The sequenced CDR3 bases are TGCAGTGCCCCCCGTCGCGGGCTAGCGAACTACGAG.

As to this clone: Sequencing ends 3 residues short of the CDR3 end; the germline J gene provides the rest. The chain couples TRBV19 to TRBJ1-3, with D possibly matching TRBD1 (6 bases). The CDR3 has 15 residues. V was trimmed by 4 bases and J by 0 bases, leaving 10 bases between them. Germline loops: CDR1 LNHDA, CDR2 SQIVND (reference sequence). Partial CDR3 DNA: TGTGCCAGTAGTACGGACAGTCTCTCTGGAAACACC. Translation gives CASSTDSLSGNT. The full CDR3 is CASSTDSLSGNTIYF.

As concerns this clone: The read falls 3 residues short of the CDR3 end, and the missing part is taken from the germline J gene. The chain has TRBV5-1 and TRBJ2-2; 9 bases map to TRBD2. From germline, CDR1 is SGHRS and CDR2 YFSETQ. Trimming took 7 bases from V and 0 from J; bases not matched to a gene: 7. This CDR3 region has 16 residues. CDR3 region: CASSRLAESNTGELFF. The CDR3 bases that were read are TGCGCCAGCTCGCGACTAGCGGAATCGAACACCGGGGAG.

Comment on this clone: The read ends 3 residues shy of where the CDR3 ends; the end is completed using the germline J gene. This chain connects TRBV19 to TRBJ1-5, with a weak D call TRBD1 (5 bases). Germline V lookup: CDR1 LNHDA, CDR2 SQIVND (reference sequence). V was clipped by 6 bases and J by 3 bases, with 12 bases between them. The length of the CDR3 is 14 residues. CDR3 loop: CASRGQGYNQPQHF. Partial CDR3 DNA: TGTGCCAGTAGGGGGCAGGGTTACAATCAGCCC.

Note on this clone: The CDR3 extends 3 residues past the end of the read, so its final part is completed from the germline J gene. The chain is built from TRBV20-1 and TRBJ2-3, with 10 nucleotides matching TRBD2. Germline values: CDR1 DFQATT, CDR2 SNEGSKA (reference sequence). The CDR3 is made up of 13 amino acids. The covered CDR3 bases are TGCAGCCCTAGCGGGAGTGTCGCAGATACG. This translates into CSPSGSVADT. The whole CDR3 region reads CSPSGSVADTQYF.

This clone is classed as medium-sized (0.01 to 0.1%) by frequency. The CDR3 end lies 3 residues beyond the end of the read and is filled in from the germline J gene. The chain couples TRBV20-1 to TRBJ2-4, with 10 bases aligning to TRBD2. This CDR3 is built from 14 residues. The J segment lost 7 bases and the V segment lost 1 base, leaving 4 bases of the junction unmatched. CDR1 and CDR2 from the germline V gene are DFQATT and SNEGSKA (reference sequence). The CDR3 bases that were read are TGCAGTGCTAGAGGTACTAGCGGGAATAACATT. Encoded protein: CSARGTSGNNI. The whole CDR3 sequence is CSARGTSGNNIQYF.

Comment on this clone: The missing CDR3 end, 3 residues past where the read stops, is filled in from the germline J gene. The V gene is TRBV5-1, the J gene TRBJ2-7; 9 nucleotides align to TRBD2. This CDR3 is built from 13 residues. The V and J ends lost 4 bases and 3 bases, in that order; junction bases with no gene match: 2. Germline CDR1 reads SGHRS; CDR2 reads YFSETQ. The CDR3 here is CASSLTSGYEQYF. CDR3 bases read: TGCGCCAGCAGCCTGACTAGCGGCTACGAG.

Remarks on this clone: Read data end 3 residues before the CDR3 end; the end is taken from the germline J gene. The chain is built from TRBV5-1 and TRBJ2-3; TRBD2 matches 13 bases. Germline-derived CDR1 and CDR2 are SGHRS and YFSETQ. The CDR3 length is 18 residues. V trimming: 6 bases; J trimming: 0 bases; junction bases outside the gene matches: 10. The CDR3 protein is CASNEGTSGTASTDTQYF. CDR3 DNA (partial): TGCGCCAGCAATGAAGGGACTAGCGGGACGGCTAGCACAGATACG.

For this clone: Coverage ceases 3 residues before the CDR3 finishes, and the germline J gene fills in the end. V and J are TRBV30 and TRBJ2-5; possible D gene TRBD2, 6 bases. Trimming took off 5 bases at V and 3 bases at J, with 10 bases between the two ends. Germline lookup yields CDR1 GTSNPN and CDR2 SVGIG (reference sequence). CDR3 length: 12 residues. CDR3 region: CAWCGNEETQYF. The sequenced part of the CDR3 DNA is TGTGCCTGGTGCGGGAATGAAGAGACC.

The DNA read from the CDR3 is TGCAGTGCTACGGGGACTAGCGGCTCCTACAATGAG. Its translation is CSATGTSGSYNE. The complete CDR3 sequence is CSATGTSGSYNEQFF. The chain links TRBV20-1 to TRBJ2-1; 11 bases match TRBD2. The read comes to an end 3 residues before the CDR3 does, leaving the germline J gene to fill in the end. Losses at the gene ends were 4 bases for V and 0 bases for J; bases not matched to a gene: 2. CDR3 size: 15 residues. Germline V CDR1 and CDR2: DFQATT, SNEGSKA (reference sequence).

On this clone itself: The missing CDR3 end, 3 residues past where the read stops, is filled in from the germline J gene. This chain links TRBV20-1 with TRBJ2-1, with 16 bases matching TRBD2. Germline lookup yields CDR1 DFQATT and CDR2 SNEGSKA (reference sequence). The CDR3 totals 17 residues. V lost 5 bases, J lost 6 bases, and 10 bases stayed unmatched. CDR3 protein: CSAPAGLAGGRRNEQFF. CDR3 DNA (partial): TGCAGTGCTCCGGCGGGACTAGCGGGAGGGAGGCGCAATGAG.

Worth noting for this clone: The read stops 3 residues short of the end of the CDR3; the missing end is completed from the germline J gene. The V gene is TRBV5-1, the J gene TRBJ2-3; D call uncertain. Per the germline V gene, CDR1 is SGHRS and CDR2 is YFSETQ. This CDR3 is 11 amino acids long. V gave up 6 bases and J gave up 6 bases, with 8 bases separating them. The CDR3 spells CASNLVDTQYF. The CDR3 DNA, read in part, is TGCGCCAGCAATTTAGTTGATACG.

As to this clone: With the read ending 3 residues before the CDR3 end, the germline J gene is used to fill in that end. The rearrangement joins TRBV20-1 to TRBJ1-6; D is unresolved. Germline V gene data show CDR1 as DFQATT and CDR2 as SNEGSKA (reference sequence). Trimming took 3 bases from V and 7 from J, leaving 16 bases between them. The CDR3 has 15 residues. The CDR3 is CSASGPVAGNSPLHF. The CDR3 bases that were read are TGCAGTGCTAGCGGCCCAGTCGCAGGCAATTCACCC.

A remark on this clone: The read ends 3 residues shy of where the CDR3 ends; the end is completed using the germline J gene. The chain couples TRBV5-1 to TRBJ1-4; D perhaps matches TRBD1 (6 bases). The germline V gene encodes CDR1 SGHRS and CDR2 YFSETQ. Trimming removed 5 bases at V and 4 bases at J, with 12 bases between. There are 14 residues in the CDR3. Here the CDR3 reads CASRPGTLNEKLFF. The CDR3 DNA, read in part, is TGCGCCAGCAGGCCCGGGACACTTAATGAAAAA.

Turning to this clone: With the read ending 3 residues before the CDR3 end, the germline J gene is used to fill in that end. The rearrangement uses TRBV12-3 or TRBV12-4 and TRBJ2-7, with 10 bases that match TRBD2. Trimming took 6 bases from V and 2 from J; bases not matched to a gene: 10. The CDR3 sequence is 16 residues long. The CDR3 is CASRLGAGGPTYEQYF. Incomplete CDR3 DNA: TGTGCCAGCAGGTTGGGAGCGGGAGGGCCCACCTACGAG.

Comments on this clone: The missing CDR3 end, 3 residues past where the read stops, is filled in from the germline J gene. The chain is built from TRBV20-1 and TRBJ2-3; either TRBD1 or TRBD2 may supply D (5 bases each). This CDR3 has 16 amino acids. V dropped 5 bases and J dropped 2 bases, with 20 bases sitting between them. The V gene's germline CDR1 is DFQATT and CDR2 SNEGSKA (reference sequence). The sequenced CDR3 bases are TGCAGTGCTCCTCGAGGGGTAAAGGGGAACACAGATACG. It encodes CSAPRGVKGNTDT. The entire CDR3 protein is CSAPRGVKGNTDTQYF.

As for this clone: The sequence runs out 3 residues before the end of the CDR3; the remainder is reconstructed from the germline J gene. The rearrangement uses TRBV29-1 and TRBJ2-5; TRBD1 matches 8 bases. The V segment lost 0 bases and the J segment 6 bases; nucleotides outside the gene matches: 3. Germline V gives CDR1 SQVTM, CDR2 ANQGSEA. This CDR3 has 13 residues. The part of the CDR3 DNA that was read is TGCAGCGTTGAAGACAGGGGGCGTCAGACC. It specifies CSVEDRGRQT. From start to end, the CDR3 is CSVEDRGRQTQYF. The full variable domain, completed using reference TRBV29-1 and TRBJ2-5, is SAVISQKPSRDICQRGTSLTIQCQVDSQVTMMFWYRQQPGQSLTLIATANQGSEATYESGFVIDKFPISRPNLTFSTLTVSNMSPEDSSIYLCSVEDRGRQTQYFGPGTRLLVL.

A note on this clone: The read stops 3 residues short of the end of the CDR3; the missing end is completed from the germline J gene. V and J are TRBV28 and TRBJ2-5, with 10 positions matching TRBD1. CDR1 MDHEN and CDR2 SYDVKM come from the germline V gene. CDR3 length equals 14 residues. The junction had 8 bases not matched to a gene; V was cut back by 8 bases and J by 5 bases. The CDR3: CASGTTGGWETQYF. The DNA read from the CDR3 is TGTGCCAGCGGGACGACAGGGGGCTGGGAGACC. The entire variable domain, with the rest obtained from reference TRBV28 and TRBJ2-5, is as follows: DVKVTQSSRYLVKRTGEKVFLECVQDMDHENMFWYRQDPGLGLRLIYFSYDVKMKEKGDIPEGYSVSREKKERFSLILESASTNQTSMYLCASGTTGGWETQYFGPGTRLLVL.

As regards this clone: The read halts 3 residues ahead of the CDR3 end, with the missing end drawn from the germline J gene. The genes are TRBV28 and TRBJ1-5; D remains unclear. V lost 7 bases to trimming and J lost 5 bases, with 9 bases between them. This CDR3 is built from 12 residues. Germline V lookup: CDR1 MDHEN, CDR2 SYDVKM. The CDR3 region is CASTPGDQPQHF. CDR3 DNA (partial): TGTGCCAGCACTCCCGGTGATCAGCCC.

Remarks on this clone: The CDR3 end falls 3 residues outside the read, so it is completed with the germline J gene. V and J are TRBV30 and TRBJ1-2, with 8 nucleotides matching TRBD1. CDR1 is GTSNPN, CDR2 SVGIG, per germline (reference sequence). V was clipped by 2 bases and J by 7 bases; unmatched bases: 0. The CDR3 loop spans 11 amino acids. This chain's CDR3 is CAWSQGAGYTF. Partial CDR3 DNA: TGTGCCTGGAGTCAGGGGGCTGGC.

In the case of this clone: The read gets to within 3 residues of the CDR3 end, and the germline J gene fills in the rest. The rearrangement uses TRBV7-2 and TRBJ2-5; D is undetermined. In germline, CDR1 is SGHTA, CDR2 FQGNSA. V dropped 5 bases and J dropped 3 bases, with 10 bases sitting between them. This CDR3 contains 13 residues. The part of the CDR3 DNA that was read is TGTGCCAGCAGCCCCTATTTGAAAGAGACC. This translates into CASSPYLKET. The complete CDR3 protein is CASSPYLKETQYF.

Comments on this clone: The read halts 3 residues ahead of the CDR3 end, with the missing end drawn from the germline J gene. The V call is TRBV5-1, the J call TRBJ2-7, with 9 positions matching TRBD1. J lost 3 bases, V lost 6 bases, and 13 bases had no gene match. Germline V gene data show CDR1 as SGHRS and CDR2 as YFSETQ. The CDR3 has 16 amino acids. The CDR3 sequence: CASTKSGTGQSYEQYF. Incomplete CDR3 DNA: TGCGCCAGCACCAAATCCGGGACAGGGCAAAGCTACGAG. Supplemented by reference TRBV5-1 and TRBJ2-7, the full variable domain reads KAGVTQTPRYLIKTRGQQVTLSCSPISGHRSVSWYQQTPGQGLQFLFEYFSETQRNKGNFPGRFSGRQFSNSRSEMNVSTLELGDSALYLCASTKSGTGQSYEQYFGPGTRLTVT.

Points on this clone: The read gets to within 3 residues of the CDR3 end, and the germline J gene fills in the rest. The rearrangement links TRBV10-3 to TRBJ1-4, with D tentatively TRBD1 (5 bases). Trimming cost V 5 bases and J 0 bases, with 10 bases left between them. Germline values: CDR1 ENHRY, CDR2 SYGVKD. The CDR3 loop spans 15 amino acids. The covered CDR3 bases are TGTGCCATCAGTCCAGGGTTTGCAACTAATGAAAAA. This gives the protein CAISPGFATNEK. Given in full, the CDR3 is CAISPGFATNEKLFF.

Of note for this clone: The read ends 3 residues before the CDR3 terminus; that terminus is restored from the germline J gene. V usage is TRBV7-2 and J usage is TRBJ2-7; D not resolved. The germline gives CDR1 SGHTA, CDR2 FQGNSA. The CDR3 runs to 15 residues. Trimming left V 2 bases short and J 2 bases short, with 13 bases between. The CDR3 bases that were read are TGTGCCAGCAGCTTAAGGTCGGGTTTTACCTACGAG. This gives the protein CASSLRSGFTYE. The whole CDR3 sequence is CASSLRSGFTYEQYF.

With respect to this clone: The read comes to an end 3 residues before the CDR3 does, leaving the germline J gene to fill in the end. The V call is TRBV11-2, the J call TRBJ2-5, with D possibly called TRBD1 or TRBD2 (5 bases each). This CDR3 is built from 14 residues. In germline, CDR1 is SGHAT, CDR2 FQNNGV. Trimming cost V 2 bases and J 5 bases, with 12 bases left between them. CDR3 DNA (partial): TGTGCCAGCAGCTTAAGGGGAGTAGGTGAGACC. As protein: CASSLRGVGET. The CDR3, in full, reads CASSLRGVGETQYF. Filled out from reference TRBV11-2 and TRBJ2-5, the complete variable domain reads EAGVAQSPRYKIIEKRQSVAFWCNPISGHATLYWYQQILGQGPKLLIQFQNNGVVDDSQLPKDRFSAERLKGVDSTLKIQPAKLEDSAVYLCASSLRGVGETQYFGPGTRLLVL.

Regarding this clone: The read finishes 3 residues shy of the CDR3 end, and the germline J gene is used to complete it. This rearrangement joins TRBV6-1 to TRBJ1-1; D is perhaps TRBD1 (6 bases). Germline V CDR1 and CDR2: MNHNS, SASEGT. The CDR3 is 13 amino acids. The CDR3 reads CASSEYRAEGAFF. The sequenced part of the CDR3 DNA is TGTGCCAGCAGTGAATACAGGGCCGAGGGG.

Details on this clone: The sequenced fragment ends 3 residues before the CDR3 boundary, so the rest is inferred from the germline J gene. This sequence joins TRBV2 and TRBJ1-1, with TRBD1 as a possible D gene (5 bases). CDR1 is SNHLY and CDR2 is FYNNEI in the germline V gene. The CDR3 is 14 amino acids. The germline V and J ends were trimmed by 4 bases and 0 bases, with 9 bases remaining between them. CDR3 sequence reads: CASSGQGMNTEAFF. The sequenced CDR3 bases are TGTGCCAGCAGTGGGCAGGGCATGAACACTGAA.